This TCR beta chain was sequenced in a study of blood T cell repertoires in COVID-19. In the study overall: From T cells, B-cell-depleted T cells, or PBMCs came the material, which was cDNA or gDNA.

This clone was detected a few times. Assay used: immunoSEQ multiplex PCR; TCRdb lists only in-frame clones, some missing. This sample yields 300,000 to 400,000 clones, of which about 87% are seen a single time; around 6% belongs to the top ten. This sequence originates from a woman between 50 and 59 years old with COVID-19, enrolled during active disease. The sequenced material came from peripheral blood.

The CDR3 reads CATLQTGGNTIYF. The CDR3 coding sequence is TGTGCCACCCTCCAGACTGGTGGAAACACCATATATTTT. The gene calls are TRBV25-1 and TRBJ1-3, with D uncertain. Trimming stripped 10 bases from V and 3 bases from J, with 13 bases between. CDR3 size: 13 residues. Germline V gene lookup returns CDR1 MGHDK and CDR2 SYGVNS.